Below, one TCR beta chain is given with its context. Its target is unknown. This record belongs to a study of CD8 T cells in ankylosing spondylitis. Whole-study findings and limits: A TCR beta motif of roughly eight highly homologous variants seemed to mark ankylosing spondylitis blood. According to the report, clones linked to the disease were significantly enriched in matched synovial fluid samples taken from ankylosing spondylitis patients.

TCRdb re-derived calls from the 5' RACE reads in MiXCR, one entry per CDR3 protein. This sample carries about 160,000 distinct CDR3 sequences, around 19% of them seen once, and the ten largest clones take roughly 7.7%. From germline, CDR1 is KGHSH and CDR2 LQKENI. The CDR3 is made up of 12 amino acids. V was shortened by 8 bases and J by 0 bases, with 6 bases between the two germline ends. The sample was blood, either unsorted or a sorted T cell fraction (not recorded which). The chain combines TRBV18 with TRBJ2-3; D is unclear. The clonotype was recovered from a male donor with ankylosing spondylitis or in good health (not recorded which). CDR3 coding DNA: TGTGCCAGCGCAACTAGCACAGATACGCAGTATTTT. Its translation is CASATSTDTQYF.